The following is a T cell receptor (beta chain) sequence with its context. This sample was taken from a study of blood T cell repertoires in COVID-19. This CDR3 is 15 amino acids long. Germline-derived CDR1 and CDR2 are KGHSH and LQKENI. J was trimmed by 5 bases and V by 4 bases; bases with no gene match: 10. Study processing details: Cell counts per sample came from amplifying reference gene primers. Assay: immunoSEQ multiplex PCR; the TCRdb copy retains only in-frame clones and omits some. The V and J calls and the clone size are those of that table, but D and trimming were determined from the DNA. The data show 150,000 to 200,000 clones, about 91% seen once.

This sequence was found in a woman aged 18-29 years who had recovered from COVID-19. The V and J genes are TRBV18 and TRBJ1-2; 7 positions match TRBD1. Sequenced input: PBMCs or T cells enriched from blood (not recorded which). The CDR3 nucleotides read TGTGCCAGCTCACAAGGGCAGGGACAGAGGTATGGCTACACCTTC. Its translation: CASSQGQGQRYGYTF.